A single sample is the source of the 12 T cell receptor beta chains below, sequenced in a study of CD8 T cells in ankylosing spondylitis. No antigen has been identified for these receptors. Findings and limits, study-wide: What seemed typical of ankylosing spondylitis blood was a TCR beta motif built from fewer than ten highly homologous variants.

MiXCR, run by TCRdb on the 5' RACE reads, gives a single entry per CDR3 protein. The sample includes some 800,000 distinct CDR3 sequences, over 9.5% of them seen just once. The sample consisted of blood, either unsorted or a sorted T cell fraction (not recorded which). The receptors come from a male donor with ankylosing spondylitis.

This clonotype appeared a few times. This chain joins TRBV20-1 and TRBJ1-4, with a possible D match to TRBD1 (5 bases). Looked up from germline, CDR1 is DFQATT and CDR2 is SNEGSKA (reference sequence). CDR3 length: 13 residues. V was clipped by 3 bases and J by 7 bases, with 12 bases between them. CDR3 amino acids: CSASPGRAEKLFF. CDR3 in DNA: TGCAGTGCTAGCCCAGGGCGGGCTGAAAAACTGTTTTTT.

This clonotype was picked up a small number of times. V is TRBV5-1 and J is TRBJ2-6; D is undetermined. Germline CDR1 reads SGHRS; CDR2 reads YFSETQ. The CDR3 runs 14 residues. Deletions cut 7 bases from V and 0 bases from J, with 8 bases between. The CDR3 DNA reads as TGCGCCAGCGGGGAAGGCTCTGGGGCCAACGTCCTGACTTTC. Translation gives CASGEGSGANVLTF.

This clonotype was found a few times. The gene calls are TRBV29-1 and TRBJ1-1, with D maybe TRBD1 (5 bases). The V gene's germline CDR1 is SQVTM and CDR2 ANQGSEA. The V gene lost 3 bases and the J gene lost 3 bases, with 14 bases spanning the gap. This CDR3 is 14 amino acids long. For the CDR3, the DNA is TGCAGCGTTGATAAGGACACCCGGTACACTGAAGCTTTCTTT. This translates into CSVDKDTRYTEAFF.

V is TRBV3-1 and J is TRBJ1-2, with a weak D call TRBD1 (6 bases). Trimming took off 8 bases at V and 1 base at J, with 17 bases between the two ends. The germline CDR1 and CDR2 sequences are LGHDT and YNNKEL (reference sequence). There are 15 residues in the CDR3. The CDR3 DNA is TGTGCCAGCGGCAGACAGGACATCGTTAACTATGGCTACACCTTC. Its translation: CASGRQDIVNYGYTF. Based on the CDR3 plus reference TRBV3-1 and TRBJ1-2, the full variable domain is DTAVSQTPKYLVTQMGNDKSIKCEQNLGHDTMYWYKQDSKKFLKIMFSYNNKELIINETVPNRFSPKSPDKAHLNLHINSLELGDSAVYFCASGRQDIVNYGYTFGSGTRLTVV.

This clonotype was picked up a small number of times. The CDR3 DNA reads as TGTGCCAGCAGCTCGGAGACAGGGAATGAGCTGTTTTTT. Its translation is CASSSETGNELFF. The gene calls are TRBV5-6 and TRBJ2-2; 7 bases are shared with TRBD1. With V trimmed by 3 bases and J by 11 bases, 7 bases remained unmatched. From germline, CDR1 is SGHDT and CDR2 YYEEEE. There are 13 residues in the CDR3.

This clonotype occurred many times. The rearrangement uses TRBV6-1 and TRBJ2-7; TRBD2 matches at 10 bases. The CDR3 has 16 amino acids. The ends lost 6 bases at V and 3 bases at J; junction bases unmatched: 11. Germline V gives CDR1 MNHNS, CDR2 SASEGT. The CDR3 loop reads CASSPNPAGGLYEQYF. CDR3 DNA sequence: TGTGCCAGCAGCCCTAACCCAGCGGGAGGGCTCTACGAGCAGTACTTC.

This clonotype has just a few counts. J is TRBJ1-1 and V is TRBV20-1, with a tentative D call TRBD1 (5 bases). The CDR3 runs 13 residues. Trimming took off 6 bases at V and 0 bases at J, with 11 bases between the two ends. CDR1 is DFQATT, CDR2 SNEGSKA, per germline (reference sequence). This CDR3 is CSALTVMNTEAFF. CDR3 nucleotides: TGCAGTGCCCTGACAGTTATGAACACTGAAGCTTTCTTT.

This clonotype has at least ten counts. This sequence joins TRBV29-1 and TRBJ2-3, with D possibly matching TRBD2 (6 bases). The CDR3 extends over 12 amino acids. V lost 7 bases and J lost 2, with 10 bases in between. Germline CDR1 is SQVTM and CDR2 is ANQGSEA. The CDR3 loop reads CSAGLFTDTQYF. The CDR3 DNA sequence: TGCAGCGCGGGACTCTTCACAGATACGCAGTATTTT.

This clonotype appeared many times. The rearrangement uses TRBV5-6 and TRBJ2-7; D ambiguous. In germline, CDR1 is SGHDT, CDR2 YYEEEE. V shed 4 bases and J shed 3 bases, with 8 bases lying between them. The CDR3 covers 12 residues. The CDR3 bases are TGTGCCAGCAGCCCCCATGACTACGAGCAGTACTTC. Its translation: CASSPHDYEQYF.

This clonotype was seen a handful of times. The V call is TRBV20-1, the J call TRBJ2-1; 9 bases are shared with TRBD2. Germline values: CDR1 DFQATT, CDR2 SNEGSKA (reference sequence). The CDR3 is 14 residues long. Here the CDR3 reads CLARGGLSHNEQFF. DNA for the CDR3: TGCCTCGCGCGGGGGGGCCTGAGCCACAATGAGCAGTTCTTC.

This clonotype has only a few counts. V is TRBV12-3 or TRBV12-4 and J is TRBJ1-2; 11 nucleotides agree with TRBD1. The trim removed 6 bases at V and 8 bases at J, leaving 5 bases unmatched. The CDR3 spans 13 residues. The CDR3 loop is CASSTGQGVGYTF. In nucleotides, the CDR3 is TGTGCCAGCAGCACGGGACAGGGGGTCGGCTACACCTTC.

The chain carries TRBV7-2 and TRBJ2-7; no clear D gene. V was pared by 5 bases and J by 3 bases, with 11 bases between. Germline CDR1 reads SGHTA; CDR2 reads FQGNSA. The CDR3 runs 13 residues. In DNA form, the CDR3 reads TGTGCCAGCAGCCCCCGGATTTTCTACGAGCAGTACTTC. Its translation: CASSPRIFYEQYF. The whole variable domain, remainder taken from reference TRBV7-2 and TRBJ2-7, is GAGVSQSPSNKVTEKGKDVELRCDPISGHTALYWYRQSLGQGLEFLIYFQGNSAPDKSGLPSDRFSAERTGGSVSTLTIQRTQQEDSAVYLCASSPRIFYEQYFGPGTRLTVT.